A single sample gave rise to the 22 T cell receptor beta chains below, sequenced in a study of T-cell memory formation after mild COVID-19. Each CDR3 protein is one row after TCRdb ran MiXCR on the 5' RACE reads. The sample yields under 350,000 distinct CDR3 sequences, under 20% seen once. The sample consisted of PBMCs or a T cell subset sorted from them (not recorded which). These receptors came from a man younger than 30 who had mild COVID-19 (a few samples of this study predate the infection). Cell type and time point are not known.

The genes are TRBV4-1 and TRBJ2-7; no clear D. This CDR3 has 14 amino acids. The V gene's germline CDR1 is MGHRA and CDR2 YSYEKL. Trimming shortened V by 3 bases and J by 3 bases, and 12 bases separated the two germline ends. CDR3: CASSHGTEDYEQYF. In DNA form, the CDR3 reads TGCGCCAGCAGCCACGGTACGGAAGACTACGAGCAGTACTTC.

The CDR3 DNA reads as TGTGCCAGCAGCCATGAGCGCGGGGCCACAGATACGCAGTATTTT. It encodes CASSHERGATDTQYF. The chain recombines TRBV3-1 with TRBJ2-3, with D perhaps TRBD2 (6 bases). In germline, CDR1 is LGHDT, CDR2 YNNKEL (reference sequence). V lost 3 bases to trimming and J lost 2 bases, with 12 bases between them. The CDR3 covers 15 residues.

This clonotype showed up just a few times. The chain is built from TRBV6-5 and TRBJ2-2, with D possibly matching TRBD2 (5 bases). The CDR3 runs 15 residues. Germline V gives CDR1 MNHEY, CDR2 SVGAGI. Between the trimmed V and J ends, which lost 0 bases and 8 bases, there was a span of 13 bases. The CDR3 region is CASSYSTRTEGELFF. CDR3 bases: TGTGCCAGCAGTTACTCGACCAGGACTGAGGGGGAGCTGTTTTTT.

In its sample, this clonotype was seen a few times. The chain links TRBV20-1 to TRBJ2-5; 7 nucleotides agree with TRBD2. V was clipped by 7 bases and J by 5 bases; unmatched bases: 16. CDR1 and CDR2 from the germline V gene are DFQATT and SNEGSKA (reference sequence). The CDR3 loop spans 15 amino acids. DNA for the CDR3: TGCAGTGTAAGGACGGCGGGGTATAGCGGGGAGACCCAGTACTTC. The encoded protein is CSVRTAGYSGETQYF.

This clonotype was observed many times. The chain couples TRBV7-2 to TRBJ1-6; 9 bases fit TRBD1. CDR3 length equals 14 residues. The junction had 7 bases not matched to a gene; V was cut back by 4 bases and J by 12 bases. The germline V gene has CDR1 SGHTA and CDR2 FQGNSA. Here the CDR3 reads CASSSGTGQRPLHF. The CDR3 DNA follows: TGTGCCAGCAGCTCCGGGACAGGGCAACGACCCCTCCACTTT. The whole variable domain, remainder taken from reference TRBV7-2 and TRBJ1-6, is GAGVSQSPSNKVTEKGKDVELRCDPISGHTALYWYRQSLGQGLEFLIYFQGNSAPDKSGLPSDRFSAERTGGSVSTLTIQRTQQEDSAVYLCASSSGTGQRPLHFGNGTRLTVT.

This clonotype has only a few counts. The chain recombines TRBV10-3 with TRBJ1-1, with a weak D call TRBD1 (5 bases). CDR3 size: 12 residues. Trimming pared 10 bases from V and 2 bases from J, leaving 11 bases between. CDR1 and CDR2 (germline): ENHRY, SYGVKD. The CDR3 DNA sequence: TGTGCCAGCAGGGTCGAAAACACTGAAGCTTTCTTT. Translation gives CASRVENTEAFF.

This clonotype has ten or more counts. The rearrangement joins TRBV6-2 or TRBV6-3 to TRBJ2-7; D uncertain. The length of the CDR3 is 13 residues. In germline, CDR1 is MNHEY, CDR2 SVGEGT. V was cut by 4 bases and J by 1 base, with 8 bases left in between. The CDR3, as DNA: TGTGCCAGCAGTTCCCCTTGGTCCTACGAGCAGTACTTC. It encodes CASSSPWSYEQYF.

This clonotype was detected many times. The chain uses TRBV6-5 and TRBJ2-1; TRBD1 aligns across 8 bases. J gave up 7 bases and V 2 bases, and 7 bases lay outside the gene matches. Looked up from germline, CDR1 is MNHEY and CDR2 is SVGAGI. CDR3 length: 15 amino acids. The CDR3 bases are TGTGCCAGCAGTTACGCTTGGACAGGGACTAATGAGCAGTTCTTC. Residues: CASSYAWTGTNEQFF.

The V gene is TRBV4-3, the J gene TRBJ1-2; a possible D gene is TRBD1 (5 bases). V dropped 6 bases and J dropped 4 bases, with 18 bases sitting between them. Germline V gene lookup returns CDR1 LGHNA and CDR2 YSLEER. The CDR3 spans 15 residues. This chain's CDR3 is CASRQTSTGGYGYTF. DNA for the CDR3: TGCGCCAGCAGACAAACAAGTACTGGGGGCTATGGCTACACCTTC.

This clonotype was recorded many times. J is TRBJ2-1 and V is TRBV7-6, with D possibly being TRBD2 (7 bases). V was trimmed by 3 bases and J by 7 bases, leaving 16 bases between them. The CDR3 length is 15 residues. CDR1 is SGHVS and CDR2 is FNYEAQ in the germline V gene. CDR3 protein: CASSFLGGATNEQFF. The DNA for the CDR3 is TGTGCCAGCAGCTTCTTGGGGGGGGCCACGAATGAGCAGTTCTTC.

This clonotype was seen a handful of times. Here the CDR3 reads CASSFSSGGAETQYF. In nucleotides, the CDR3 is TGTGCCAGCAGTTTCTCTAGCGGGGGTGCGGAGACCCAGTACTTC. The chain links TRBV12-3 or TRBV12-4 to TRBJ2-5; TRBD2 agrees at 10 bases. This CDR3 has 15 amino acids. The trim removed 3 bases at V and 5 bases at J, leaving 6 bases unmatched.

A few counts support this clonotype. The V gene is TRBV6-1, the J gene TRBJ1-1; D remains ambiguous. CDR3 length: 13 amino acids. The V gene's germline CDR1 is MNHNS and CDR2 SASEGT. With 7 bases removed from V and 2 bases from J, the gap between germline ends came to 11 bases. The CDR3 region is CASNQETNTEAFF. As DNA, the CDR3 is TGTGCCAGCAACCAGGAGACTAACACTGAAGCTTTCTTT.

This clonotype was counted only a few times. The chain is built from TRBV7-3 and TRBJ2-2; D unresolved. CDR3 length: 13 residues. Looked up from germline, CDR1 is SGHTA and CDR2 is FQGTGA. Trimming pared 3 bases from V and 7 bases from J, leaving 9 bases between. The CDR3 is CASSFVWGGELFF. CDR3 nucleotides: TGTGCCAGCAGCTTCGTCTGGGGCGGGGAGCTGTTTTTT. The complete variable domain, with remaining parts taken from reference TRBV7-3 and TRBJ2-2, reads GAGVSQTPSNKVTEKGKYVELRCDPISGHTALYWYRQSLGQGPEFLIYFQGTGAADDSGLPNDRFFAVRPEGSVSTLKIQRTERGDSAVYLCASSFVWGGELFFGEGSRLTVL.

This clonotype was detected a few times. The V and J genes are TRBV5-1 and TRBJ2-3; 7 bases match TRBD2. CDR1 is SGHRS, CDR2 YFSETQ, per germline. J was trimmed by 6 bases and V by 3 bases; bases with no gene match: 10. The CDR3 is 15 residues long. The CDR3 spells CASSSTTMGGDTQYF. Here the CDR3 DNA reads TGCGCCAGCAGCTCCACGACAATGGGGGGGGATACGCAGTATTTT. The entire variable domain, with the rest obtained from reference TRBV5-1 and TRBJ2-3, is as follows: KAGVTQTPRYLIKTRGQQVTLSCSPISGHRSVSWYQQTPGQGLQFLFEYFSETQRNKGNFPGRFSGRQFSNSRSEMNVSTLELGDSALYLCASSSTTMGGDTQYFGPGTRLTVL.

Only a few counts were recorded for this clonotype. The rearrangement joins TRBV5-1 to TRBJ2-6; D remains ambiguous. The CDR3 has 15 amino acids. From germline, CDR1 is SGHRS and CDR2 YFSETQ. V lost 4 bases and J 0 bases, leaving 8 bases between the germline ends. CDR3 DNA sequence: TGCGCCAGCAGCCTGCAGAGCTCTGGGGCCAACGTCCTGACTTTC. Amino acid sequence: CASSLQSSGANVLTF.

With respect to this clonotype: At one of its ends the junction is not consistent with the germline gene, which may arise from a read error. This sequence joins TRBV7-9 and TRBJ2-2; TRBD2 might be the D (5 bases). The CDR3 totals 12 residues. Per the germline V gene, CDR1 is SEHNR and CDR2 is FQNEAQ (reference sequence). The CDR3 region is CGASAEAGELFF. The CDR3, as DNA: TGCGGAGCCTCGGCGGAGGCCGGGGAGCTGTTTTTT. Supplemented by reference TRBV7-9 and TRBJ2-2, the full variable domain reads DTGVSQNPRHKITKRGQNVTFRCDPISEHNRLYWYRQTLGQGPEFLTYFQNEAQLEKSRLLSDRFSAERPKGSFSTLEIQRTEQGDSAMYLCGASAEAGELFFGEGSRLTVL.

The rearrangement uses TRBV5-1 and TRBJ1-1; D call uncertain. This CDR3 spans 13 amino acids. Trimming stripped 3 bases from V and 6 bases from J, with 12 bases between. The germline V gene has CDR1 SGHRS and CDR2 YFSETQ. The CDR3 nucleotides are TGCGCCAGCAGCTGGGCCGTGAGGGCTGAAGCTTTCTTT. Translation gives CASSWAVRAEAFF. Looking up the rest from reference TRBV5-1 and TRBJ1-1 gives the full variable domain: KAGVTQTPRYLIKTRGQQVTLSCSPISGHRSVSWYQQTPGQGLQFLFEYFSETQRNKGNFPGRFSGRQFSNSRSEMNVSTLELGDSALYLCASSWAVRAEAFFGQGTRLTVV.

The gene calls are TRBV5-1 and TRBJ2-7; D perhaps matches TRBD2 (5 bases). V was shortened by 2 bases and J by 6 bases, with 15 bases between the two germline ends. Germline CDR1 SGHRS, CDR2 YFSETQ. The CDR3 runs to 14 residues. The CDR3 spells CASSLGTGTFEQYV. CDR3 sequence (DNA): TGCGCCAGCAGCTTAGGTACGGGAACTTTCGAGCAGTACGTC.

This clonotype was observed a few times. V is TRBV12-3 or TRBV12-4 and J is TRBJ2-3; no reliable D call. The CDR3 is made up of 17 amino acids. V gave up 2 bases and J gave up 0 bases, with 15 bases separating them. As DNA, the CDR3 is TGTGCCAGCAGTTTACTCGACTGGAGATCGAGCACAGATACGCAGTATTTT. Its protein is CASSLLDWRSSTDTQYF.

This clonotype was observed a few times. The chain couples TRBV7-3 to TRBJ2-1; D is ambiguous. With 6 bases removed from V and 2 bases from J, the gap between germline ends came to 14 bases. This CDR3 has 15 amino acids. CDR1 and CDR2 from the germline V gene are SGHTA and FQGTGA. The CDR3 nucleotides read TGTGCCAGCAGTCCCTGGGCGGCGGCCTACAATGAGCAGTTCTTC. Its translation is CASSPWAAAYNEQFF.

The gene calls are TRBV6-2 or TRBV6-3 and TRBJ2-1; a weak D match, TRBD2 (6 bases). The V gene lost 3 bases and the J gene lost 2 bases, with 11 bases spanning the gap. In germline, CDR1 is MNHEY, CDR2 SVGEGT. The CDR3 contains 15 residues. In nucleotides, the CDR3 is TGTGCCAGCAGTTATGGGCGGGGAACCTACAATGAGCAGTTCTTC. Its protein product is CASSYGRGTYNEQFF.

The chain links TRBV7-2 to TRBJ2-5; 7 bases align to TRBD2. V lost 1 base to trimming and J lost 7 bases; unmatched junction nucleotides: 3. CDR3 length: 13 amino acids. Germline CDR1 and CDR2: SGHTA and FQGNSA. CDR3 sequence reads: CASSLDPGGTQYF. DNA for the CDR3: TGTGCCAGCAGCTTAGATCCGGGGGGGACCCAGTACTTC.